One sample yielded the 5 T cell receptor beta chains listed below, sequenced in a study of blood T cell repertoires in COVID-19. Using immunoSEQ multiplex PCR, the repertoire was profiled, and TCRdb retains in-frame clones only, with some absent. Among around 620,000 clones, 85% to 90% were seen once, and the ten largest hold about 0.24%. Sequenced material: peripheral blood. Receptor source: a woman aged 18 to 35 with acute or convalescent COVID-19.

This chain links TRBV24-1 with TRBJ1-5; D gene ambiguous. Germline lookup yields CDR1 KGHDR and CDR2 SFDVKD. There are 15 residues in the CDR3. Trimming cost V 5 bases and J 0 bases, with 10 bases left between them. The DNA for the CDR3 is TGTGCCACCAGTGCAGGTGTCTCTAGCAATCAGCCCCAGCATTTT. Translation: CATSAGVSSNQPQHF.

The chain recombines TRBV27 with TRBJ1-4; 7 bases align to TRBD1. CDR3 length equals 16 residues. Germline loops: CDR1 MNHEY, CDR2 SMNVEV (reference sequence). J was trimmed by 4 bases and V by 6 bases; bases with no gene match: 11. The CDR3 loop reads CASSLGLGTDNEKLFF. In DNA, the CDR3 is TGTGCCAGCAGCCTAGGTTTGGGGACAGATAATGAAAAACTGTTTTTT.

CDR3 DNA: TGTGCCAGCAGCGTAGATCGAGCGGGGTACACCGGGGAGCTGTTTTTT. As protein: CASSVDRAGYTGELFF. This chain connects TRBV9 to TRBJ2-2, with 7 positions matching TRBD2. Germline loops: CDR1 SGDLS, CDR2 YYNGEE. Trimming removed 0 bases from V and 3 bases from J; junction bases left unmatched: 5. The CDR3 spans 16 residues.

The chain links TRBV30 to TRBJ1-6; maybe TRBD1 (6 bases). Trimming shortened V by 3 bases and J by 4 bases, and 19 bases separated the two germline ends. Germline CDR1 reads GTSNPN; CDR2 reads SVGIG (reference sequence). The CDR3 is made up of 17 amino acids. CDR3 nucleotides: TGTGCCTGGAGATGGAAGGGGGGGCGAACTTATAATTCACCCCTCCACTTT. Translated: CAWRWKGGRTYNSPLHF.

This chain uses TRBV30 with TRBJ1-2, with 9 bases that match TRBD1. Germline trimming cut 5 bases from V and 2 bases from J; bases unmatched to any gene: 3. From germline, CDR1 is GTSNPN and CDR2 SVGIG (reference sequence). CDR3 size: 13 residues. The CDR3 region has the DNA TGTGCCTGGGGGACAGGGACCAACTATGGCTACACCTTC. This translates into CAWGTGTNYGYTF. Using reference TRBV30 and TRBJ1-2 for the parts outside the CDR3, the full variable domain is SQTIHQWPATLVQPVGSPLSLECTVEGTSNPNLYWYRQAAGRGLQLLFYSVGIGQISSEVPQNLSASRPQDRQFILSSKKLLLSDSGFYLCAWGTGTNYGYTFGSGTRLTVV.